This T cell receptor beta chain was sequenced in a study of blood T cells in healthy people across ages. Caucasian individuals from Russia who were healthy and aged about 6 to 95 acted as donors. No fewer than 5.5 micrograms of total RNA were isolated from every sample. A second PCR of 7 to 11 cycles used a sample-barcoded 5' primer and a J-beta primer mix. Researchers report that each sample yielded at least 2.5 million CDR3-containing paired-end reads. TCRdb re-analysed the 5' RACE reads in MiXCR, keeping a single row per CDR3 protein. The table records 700,000 or so distinct CDR3 sequences, 40% to 50% of them present only once. Points on this clonotype: The antigen is not known.

Study results and limitations: It was not known whether donors were CMV positive (a possible confounder of expanded clonotype changes).

The ends were cut back, 0 bases at V and 5 bases at J, with 10 bases in the middle. The CDR3 length is 15 residues. Germline CDR1 reads LGHNA; CDR2 reads YSLEER. This chain connects TRBV4-3 to TRBJ2-2, with D uncertain. This clonotype was obtained from an elderly man in good health. Source material: blood. The CDR3 sequence: CASSQDRVATGELFF. DNA of the CDR3: TGCGCCAGCAGCCAAGATCGGGTAGCTACCGGGGAGCTGTTTTTT.